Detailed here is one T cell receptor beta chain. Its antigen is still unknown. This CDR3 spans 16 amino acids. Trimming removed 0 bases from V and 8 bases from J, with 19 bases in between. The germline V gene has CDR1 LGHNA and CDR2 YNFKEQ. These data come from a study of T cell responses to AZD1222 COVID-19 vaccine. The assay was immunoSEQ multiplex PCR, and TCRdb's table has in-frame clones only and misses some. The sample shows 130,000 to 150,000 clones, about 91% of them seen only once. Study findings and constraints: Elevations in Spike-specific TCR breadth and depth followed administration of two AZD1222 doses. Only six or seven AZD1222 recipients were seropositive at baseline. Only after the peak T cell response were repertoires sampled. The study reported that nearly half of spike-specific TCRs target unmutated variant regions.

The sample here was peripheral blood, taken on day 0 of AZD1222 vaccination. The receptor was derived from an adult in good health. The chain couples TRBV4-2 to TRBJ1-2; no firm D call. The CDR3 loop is CASSQDGPFSSSGYTF. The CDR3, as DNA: TGTGCCAGCAGCCAAGATGGACCGTTCTCAAGCTCGGGCTACACCTTC.